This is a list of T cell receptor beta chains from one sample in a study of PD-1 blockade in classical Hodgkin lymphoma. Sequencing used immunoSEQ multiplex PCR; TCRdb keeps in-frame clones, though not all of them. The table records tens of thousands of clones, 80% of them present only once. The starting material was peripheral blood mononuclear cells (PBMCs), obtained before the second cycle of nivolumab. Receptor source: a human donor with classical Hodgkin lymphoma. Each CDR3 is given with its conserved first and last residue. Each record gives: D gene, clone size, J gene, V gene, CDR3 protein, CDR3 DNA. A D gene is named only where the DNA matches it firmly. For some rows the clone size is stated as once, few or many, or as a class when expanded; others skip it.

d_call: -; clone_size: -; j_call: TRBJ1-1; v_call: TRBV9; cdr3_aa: CASSRDEGLTEAFF; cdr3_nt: TGTGCCAGCAGCCGTGATGAGGGGCTAACTGAAGCTTTCTTT
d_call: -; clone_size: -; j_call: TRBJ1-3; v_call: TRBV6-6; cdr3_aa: CASSYGGNTIYF; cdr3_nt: TGTGCCAGCAGTTACGGGGGAAACACCATATATTTT
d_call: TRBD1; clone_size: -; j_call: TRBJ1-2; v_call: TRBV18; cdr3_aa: CASSPTAGQGDGYTF; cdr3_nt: TGTGCCAGCTCACCGACAGCGGGACAGGGAGATGGCTACACCTTC
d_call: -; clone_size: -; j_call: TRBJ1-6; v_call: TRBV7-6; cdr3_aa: CASSLSVRDHNSPLHF; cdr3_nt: TGTGCCAGCAGCTTAAGTGTAAGGGACCATAATTCACCCCTCCACTTT
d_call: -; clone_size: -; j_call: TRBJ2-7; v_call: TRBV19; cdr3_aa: CASSIGSSVASREQYF; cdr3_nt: TGTGCCAGTAGTATTGGTTCTAGCGTGGCGTCTCGCGAGCAGTACTTC
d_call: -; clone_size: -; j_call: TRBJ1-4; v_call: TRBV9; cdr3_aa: CASSVGLGEKLFF; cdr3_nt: TGTGCCAGCAGCGTAGGTCTCGGTGAAAAACTGTTTTTT
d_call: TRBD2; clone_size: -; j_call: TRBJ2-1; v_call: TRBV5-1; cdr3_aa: CASSSGTSGRPGVF; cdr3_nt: TGCGCCAGCAGCTCCGGGACTAGCGGGAGGCCCGGGGTCTTC
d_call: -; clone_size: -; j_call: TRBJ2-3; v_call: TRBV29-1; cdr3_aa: CSVEWRASTDTQYF; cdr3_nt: TGCAGCGTTGAATGGCGAGCCAGCACAGATACGCAGTATTTT
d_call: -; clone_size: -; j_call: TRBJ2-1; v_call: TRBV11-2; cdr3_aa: CASSPNLGVHEQFF; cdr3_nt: TGTGCCAGCAGCCCAAACCTGGGGGTTCATGAGCAGTTCTTC
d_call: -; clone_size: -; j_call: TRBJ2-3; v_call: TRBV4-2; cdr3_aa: CASSHDRDLGTDTQYF; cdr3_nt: TGTGCCAGCAGCCACGACAGGGACTTAGGCACAGATACGCAGTATTTT
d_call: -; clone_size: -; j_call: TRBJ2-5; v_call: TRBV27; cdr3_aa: CASSFPGSETQYF; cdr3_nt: TGTGCCAGCAGTTTCCCGGGGTCAGAGACCCAGTACTTC
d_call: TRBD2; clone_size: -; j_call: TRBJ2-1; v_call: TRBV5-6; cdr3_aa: CASSFGEREEDEQFF; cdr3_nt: TGTGCCAGCAGCTTCGGGGAGCGGGAGGAAGATGAGCAGTTCTTC
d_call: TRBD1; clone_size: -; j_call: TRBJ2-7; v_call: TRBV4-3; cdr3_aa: CASSQDLRGLSYEQYF; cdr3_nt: TGCGCCAGCAGCCAAGATCTCAGGGGGCTATCCTACGAGCAGTACTTC
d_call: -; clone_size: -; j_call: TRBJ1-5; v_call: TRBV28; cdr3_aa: CASALRGQPQHF; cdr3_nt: TGTGCCAGCGCTCTCCGTGGTCAGCCCCAGCATTTT
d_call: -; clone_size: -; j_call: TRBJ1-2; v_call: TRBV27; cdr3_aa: CASSSQAIYGYTF; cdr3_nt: TGTGCCAGCAGTTCGCAGGCTATCTATGGCTACACCTTC
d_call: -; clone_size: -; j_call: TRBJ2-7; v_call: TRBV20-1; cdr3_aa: CSARVRGEQYF; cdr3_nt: TGCAGTGCTAGGGTCAGGGGCGAGCAGTACTTC
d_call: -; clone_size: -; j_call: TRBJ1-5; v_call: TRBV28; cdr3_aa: CASSLWENQPQHF; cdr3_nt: TGTGCCAGCAGTTTATGGGAGAATCAGCCCCAGCATTTT
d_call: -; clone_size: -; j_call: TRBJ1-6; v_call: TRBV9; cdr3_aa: CASSVRNSPLHF; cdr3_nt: TGTGCCAGCAGTGTGAGGAATTCACCCCTCCACTTT
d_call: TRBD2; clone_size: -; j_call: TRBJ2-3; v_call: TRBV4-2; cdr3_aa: CASSQGASLAGGTDTQYF; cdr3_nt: TGTGCCAGCAGCCAAGGAGCAAGCCTAGCGGGAGGCACAGATACGCAGTATTTT
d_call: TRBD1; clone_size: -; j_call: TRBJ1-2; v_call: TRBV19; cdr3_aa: CASSVLRGQGNYGYTF; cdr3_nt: TGTGCCAGTAGTGTGTTACGGGGACAGGGTAACTATGGCTACACCTTC
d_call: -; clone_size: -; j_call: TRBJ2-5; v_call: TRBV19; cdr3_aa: CASSIRLGETQYF; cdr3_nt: TGTGCCAGTAGTATAAGACTAGGCGAGACCCAGTACTTC
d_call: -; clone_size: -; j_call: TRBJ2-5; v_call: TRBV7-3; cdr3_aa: CASSAGSGETQYF; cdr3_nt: TGTGCCAGCAGCGCTGGGAGCGGAGAGACCCAGTACTTC
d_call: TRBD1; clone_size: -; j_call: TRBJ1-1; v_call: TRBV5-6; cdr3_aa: CASSSGWDRVTEAFF; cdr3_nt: TGTGCCAGCAGCTCGGGATGGGACAGGGTCACTGAAGCTTTCTTT
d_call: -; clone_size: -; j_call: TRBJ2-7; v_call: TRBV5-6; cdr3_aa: CASSLALNSLILYEQYF; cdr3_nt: TGTGCCAGCAGCTTGGCTCTTAACAGCCTTATACTCTACGAGCAGTACTTC
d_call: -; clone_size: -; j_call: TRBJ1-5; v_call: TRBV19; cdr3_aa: CASNGPNREQPQHF; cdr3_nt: TGTGCCAGTAACGGGCCGAACAGGGAGCAGCCCCAGCATTTT
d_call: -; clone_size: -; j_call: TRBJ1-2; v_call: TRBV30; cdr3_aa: CAWRAGAGSGYTF; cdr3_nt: TGTGCCTGGAGGGCAGGGGCGGGCTCTGGCTACACCTTC
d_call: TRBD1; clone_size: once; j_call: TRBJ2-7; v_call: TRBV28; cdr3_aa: CASSSGTGGVYEQYF; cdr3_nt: TGTGCCAGCAGCTCCGGGACAGGGGGCGTCTACGAGCAGTACTTC
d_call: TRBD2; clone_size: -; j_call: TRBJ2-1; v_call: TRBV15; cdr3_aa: CATKTSGSNEQFF; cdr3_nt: TGTGCCACAAAGACTAGCGGGAGCAATGAGCAGTTCTTC
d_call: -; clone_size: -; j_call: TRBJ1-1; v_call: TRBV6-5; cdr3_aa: CASTPWTNTEAFF; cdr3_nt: TGTGCCAGCACCCCCTGGACGAACACTGAAGCTTTCTTT
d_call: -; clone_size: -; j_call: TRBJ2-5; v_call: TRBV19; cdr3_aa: CASSMQGETQYF; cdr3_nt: TGTGCCAGTAGTATGCAGGGCGAGACCCAGTACTTC
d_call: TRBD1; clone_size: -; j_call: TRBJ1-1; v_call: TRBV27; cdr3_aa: CASSRQGSGTEAFF; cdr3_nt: TGTGCCAGCAGTAGACAGGGGAGTGGTACTGAAGCTTTCTTT
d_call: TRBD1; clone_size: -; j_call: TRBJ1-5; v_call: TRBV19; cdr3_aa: CASRIDRVNQPQHF; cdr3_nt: TGTGCCAGTAGGATTGACAGGGTCAATCAGCCCCAGCATTTT
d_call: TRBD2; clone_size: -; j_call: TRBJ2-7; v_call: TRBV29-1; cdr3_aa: CSGGGGKGIYEQYF; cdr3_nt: TGCAGCGGGGGGGGAGGGAAAGGGATCTACGAGCAGTACTTC
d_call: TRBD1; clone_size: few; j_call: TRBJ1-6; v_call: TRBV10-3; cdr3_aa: CAISRDRDNSPLHF; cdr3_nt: TGTGCCATCAGCCGGGACAGGGATAATTCACCCCTCCACTTT
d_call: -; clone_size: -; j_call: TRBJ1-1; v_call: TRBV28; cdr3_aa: CASSYNPNTEAFF; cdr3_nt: TGTGCCAGCAGTTATAACCCGAACACTGAAGCTTTCTTT
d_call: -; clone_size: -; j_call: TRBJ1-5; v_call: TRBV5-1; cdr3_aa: CASSLDGQPQHF; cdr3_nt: TGCGCCAGCAGCTTGGATGGTCAGCCCCAGCATTTT
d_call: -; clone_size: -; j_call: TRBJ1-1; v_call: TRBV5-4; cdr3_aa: CASRLGPEAFF; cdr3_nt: TGTGCCAGCAGGCTGGGGCCAGAAGCTTTCTTT
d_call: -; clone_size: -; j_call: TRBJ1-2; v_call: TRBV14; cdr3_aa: CASSQGQGYGYTF; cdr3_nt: TGTGCCAGCAGCCAAGGGCAGGGCTATGGCTACACCTTC
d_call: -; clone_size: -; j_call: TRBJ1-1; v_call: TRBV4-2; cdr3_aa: CASSQAGRGLLNTEAFF; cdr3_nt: TGTGCCAGCAGCCAAGCGGGTCGGGGACTCCTGAACACTGAAGCTTTCTTT
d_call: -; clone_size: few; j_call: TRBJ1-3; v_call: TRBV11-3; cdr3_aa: CASSFSPWFTGESLRNTIYF; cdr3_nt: TGTGCCAGCAGCTTTTCTCCTTGGTTTACAGGCGAATCACTGAGAAACACCATATATTTT
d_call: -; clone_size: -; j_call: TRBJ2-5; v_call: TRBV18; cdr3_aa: CASSPAGKETQYF; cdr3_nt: TGTGCCAGCTCACCAGCGGGGAAAGAGACCCAGTACTTC
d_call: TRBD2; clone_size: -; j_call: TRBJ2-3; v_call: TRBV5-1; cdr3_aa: CASSLGLADTDTQYF; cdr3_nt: TGCGCCAGCAGCTTGGGACTAGCGGATACAGATACGCAGTATTTT